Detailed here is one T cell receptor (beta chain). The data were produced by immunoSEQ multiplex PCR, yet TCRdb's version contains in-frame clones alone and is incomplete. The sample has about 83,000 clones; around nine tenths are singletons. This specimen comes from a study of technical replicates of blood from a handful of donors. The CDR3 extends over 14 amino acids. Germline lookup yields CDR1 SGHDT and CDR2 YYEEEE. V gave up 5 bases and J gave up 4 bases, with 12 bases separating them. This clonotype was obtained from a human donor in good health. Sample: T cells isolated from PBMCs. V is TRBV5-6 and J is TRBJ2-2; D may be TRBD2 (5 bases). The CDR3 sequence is CASSQDWSTGELFF. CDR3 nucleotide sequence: TGTGCCAGCAGTCAGGACTGGTCCACCGGGGAGCTGTTTTTT.